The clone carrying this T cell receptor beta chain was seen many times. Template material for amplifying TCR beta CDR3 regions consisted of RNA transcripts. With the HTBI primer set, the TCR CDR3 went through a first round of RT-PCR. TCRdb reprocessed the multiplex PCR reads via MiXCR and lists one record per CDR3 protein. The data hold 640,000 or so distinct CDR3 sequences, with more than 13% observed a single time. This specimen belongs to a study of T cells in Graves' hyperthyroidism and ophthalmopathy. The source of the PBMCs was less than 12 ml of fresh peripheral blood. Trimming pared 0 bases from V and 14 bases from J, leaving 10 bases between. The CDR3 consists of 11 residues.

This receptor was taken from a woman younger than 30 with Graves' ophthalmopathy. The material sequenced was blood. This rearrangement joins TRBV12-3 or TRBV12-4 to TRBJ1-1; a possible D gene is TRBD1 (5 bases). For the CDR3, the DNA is TGTGCCAGCAGTTTAGCTGGGGGGAAGTTCTTT. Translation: CASSLAGGKFF.